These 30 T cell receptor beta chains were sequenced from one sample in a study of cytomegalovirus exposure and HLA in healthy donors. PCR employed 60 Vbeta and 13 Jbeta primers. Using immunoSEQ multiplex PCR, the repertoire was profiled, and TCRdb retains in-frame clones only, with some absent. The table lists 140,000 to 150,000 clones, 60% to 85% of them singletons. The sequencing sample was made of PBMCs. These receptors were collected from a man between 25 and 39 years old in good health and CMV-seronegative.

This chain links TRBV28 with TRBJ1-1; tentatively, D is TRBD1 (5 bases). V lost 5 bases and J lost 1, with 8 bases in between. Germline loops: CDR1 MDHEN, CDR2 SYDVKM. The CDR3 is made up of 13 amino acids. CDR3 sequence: CASSETANTEAFF. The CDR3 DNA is TGTGCCAGCAGTGAGACAGCGAACACTGAAGCTTTCTTT.

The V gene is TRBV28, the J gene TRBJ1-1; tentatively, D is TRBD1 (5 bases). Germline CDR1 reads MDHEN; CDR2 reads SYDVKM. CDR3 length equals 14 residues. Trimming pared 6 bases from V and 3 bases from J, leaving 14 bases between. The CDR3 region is CASRVQGGYTEAFF. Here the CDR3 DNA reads TGTGCCAGCAGGGTTCAGGGAGGATACACTGAAGCTTTCTTT.

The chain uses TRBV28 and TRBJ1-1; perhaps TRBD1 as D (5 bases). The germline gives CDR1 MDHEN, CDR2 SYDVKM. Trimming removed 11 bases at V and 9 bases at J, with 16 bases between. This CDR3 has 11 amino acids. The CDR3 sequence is CACRDSEKAFF. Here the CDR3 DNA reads TGTGCCTGCCGGGACTCCGAAAAAGCTTTCTTT.

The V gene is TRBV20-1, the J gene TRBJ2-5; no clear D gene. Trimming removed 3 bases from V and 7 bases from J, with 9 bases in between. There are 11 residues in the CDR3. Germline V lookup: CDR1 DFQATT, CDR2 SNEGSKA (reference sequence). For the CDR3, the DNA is TGCAGTGCTAGGGCCTCAGGGACCCAGTACTTC. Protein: CSARASGTQYF.

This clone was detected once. The CDR3 DNA follows: TGTGCCAGCAGCCCTAAATCGAGCTCCTACAATGAGCAGTTCTTC. Translation gives CASSPKSSSYNEQFF. This chain connects TRBV4-2 to TRBJ2-1; D is unclear. Germline V gives CDR1 LGHNA, CDR2 YNFKEQ. The CDR3 covers 15 residues. The V end was cut by 4 bases, the J end by 0 bases, with 10 bases between.

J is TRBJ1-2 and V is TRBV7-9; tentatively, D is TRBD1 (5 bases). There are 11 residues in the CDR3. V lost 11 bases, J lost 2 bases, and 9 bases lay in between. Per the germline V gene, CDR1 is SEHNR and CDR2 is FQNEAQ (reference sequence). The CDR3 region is CASGQNYGYTF. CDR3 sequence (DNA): TGTGCCTCTGGACAAAACTATGGCTACACCTTC. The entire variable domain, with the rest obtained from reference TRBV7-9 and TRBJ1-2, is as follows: DTGVSQNPRHKITKRGQNVTFRCDPISEHNRLYWYRQTLGQGPEFLTYFQNEAQLEKSRLLSDRFSAERPKGSFSTLEIQRTEQGDSAMYLCASGQNYGYTFGSGTRLTVV.

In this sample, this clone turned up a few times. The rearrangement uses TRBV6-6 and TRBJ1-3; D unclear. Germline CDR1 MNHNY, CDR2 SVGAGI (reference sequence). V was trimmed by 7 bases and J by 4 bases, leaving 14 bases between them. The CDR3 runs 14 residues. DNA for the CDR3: TGTGCCAGCACCGCAGAGACAAGAGGAAACACCATATATTTT. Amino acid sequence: CASTAETRGNTIYF.

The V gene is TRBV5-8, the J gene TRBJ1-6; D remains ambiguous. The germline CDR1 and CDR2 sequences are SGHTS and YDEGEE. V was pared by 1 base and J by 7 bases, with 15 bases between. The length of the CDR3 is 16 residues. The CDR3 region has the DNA TGTGCCAGCAGCTTGTTCGTCGGTGCGGGAAATTCACCCCTCCACTTT. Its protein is CASSLFVGAGNSPLHF.

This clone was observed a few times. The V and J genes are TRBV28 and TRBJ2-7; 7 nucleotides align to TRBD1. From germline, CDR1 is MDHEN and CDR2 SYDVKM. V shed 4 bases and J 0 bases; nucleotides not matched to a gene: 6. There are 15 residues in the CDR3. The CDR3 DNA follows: TGTGCCAGCAGTTCCAGGGGGACCAACTCCTACGAGCAGTACTTC. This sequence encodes CASSSRGTNSYEQYF.

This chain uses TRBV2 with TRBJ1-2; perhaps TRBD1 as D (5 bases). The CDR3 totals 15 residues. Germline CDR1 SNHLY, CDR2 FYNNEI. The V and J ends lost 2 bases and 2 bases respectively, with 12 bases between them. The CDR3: CASSESAGQNYGYTF. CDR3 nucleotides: TGTGCCAGCAGTGAATCGGCAGGGCAGAACTATGGCTACACCTTC.

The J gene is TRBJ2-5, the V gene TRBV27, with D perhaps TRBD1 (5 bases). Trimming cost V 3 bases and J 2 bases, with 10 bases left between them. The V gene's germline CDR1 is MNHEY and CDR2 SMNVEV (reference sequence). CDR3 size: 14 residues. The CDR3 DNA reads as TGTGCCAGCAGTTTCGGACACATGCAAGAGACCCAGTACTTC. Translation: CASSFGHMQETQYF.

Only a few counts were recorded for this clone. CDR3 region: CASSFPSRMGGRGKDTQYF. CDR3 sequence (DNA): TGTGCCAGCAGTTTCCCCTCCCGGATGGGGGGGCGCGGGAAAGATACGCAGTATTTT. This chain links TRBV28 with TRBJ2-3, with TRBD2 as a possible D gene (7 bases). V was clipped by 3 bases and J by 5 bases, with 27 bases between them. The CDR3 has 19 amino acids. The germline V gene has CDR1 MDHEN and CDR2 SYDVKM. The variable domain in full, completed from reference TRBV28 and TRBJ2-3, reads DVKVTQSSRYLVKRTGEKVFLECVQDMDHENMFWYRQDPGLGLRLIYFSYDVKMKEKGDIPEGYSVSREKKERFSLILESASTNQTSMYLCASSFPSRMGGRGKDTQYFGPGTRLTVL.

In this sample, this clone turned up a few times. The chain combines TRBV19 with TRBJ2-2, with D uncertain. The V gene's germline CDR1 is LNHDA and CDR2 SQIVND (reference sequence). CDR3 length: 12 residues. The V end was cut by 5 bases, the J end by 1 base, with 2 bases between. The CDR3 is CASSLNTGELFF. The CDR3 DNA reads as TGTGCCAGTAGTCTGAACACCGGGGAGCTGTTTTTT.

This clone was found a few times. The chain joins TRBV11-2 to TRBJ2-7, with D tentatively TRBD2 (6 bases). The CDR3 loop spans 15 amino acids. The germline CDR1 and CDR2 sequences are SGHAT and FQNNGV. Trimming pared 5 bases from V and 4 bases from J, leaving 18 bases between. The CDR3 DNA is TGTGCCAGCAGCCGCCTGACGGGTCGGGAGTACGAGCAGTACTTC. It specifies CASSRLTGREYEQYF.

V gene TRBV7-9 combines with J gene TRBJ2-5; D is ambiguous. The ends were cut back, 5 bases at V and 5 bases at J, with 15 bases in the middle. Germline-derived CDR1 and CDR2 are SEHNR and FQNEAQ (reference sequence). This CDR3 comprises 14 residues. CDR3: CASSPGASWETQYF. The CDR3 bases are TGTGCCAGCAGCCCTGGAGCATCGTGGGAGACCCAGTACTTC.

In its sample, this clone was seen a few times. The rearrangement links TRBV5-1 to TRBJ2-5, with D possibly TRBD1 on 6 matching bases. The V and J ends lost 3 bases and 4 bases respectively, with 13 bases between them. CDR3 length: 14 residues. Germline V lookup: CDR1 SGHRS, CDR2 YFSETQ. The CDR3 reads CASSSPLGGETQYF. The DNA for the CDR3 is TGCGCCAGCAGCTCCCCTCTAGGGGGAGAGACCCAGTACTTC. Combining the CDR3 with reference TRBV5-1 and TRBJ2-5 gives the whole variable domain KAGVTQTPRYLIKTRGQQVTLSCSPISGHRSVSWYQQTPGQGLQFLFEYFSETQRNKGNFPGRFSGRQFSNSRSEMNVSTLELGDSALYLCASSSPLGGETQYFGPGTRLLVL.

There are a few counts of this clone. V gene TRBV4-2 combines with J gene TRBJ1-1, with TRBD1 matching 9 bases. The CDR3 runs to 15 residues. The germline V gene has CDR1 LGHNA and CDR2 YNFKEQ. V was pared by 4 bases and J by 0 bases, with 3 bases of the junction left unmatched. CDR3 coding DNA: TGTGCCAGCAGCCGGGACAGGGATATGAACACTGAAGCTTTCTTT. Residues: CASSRDRDMNTEAFF.

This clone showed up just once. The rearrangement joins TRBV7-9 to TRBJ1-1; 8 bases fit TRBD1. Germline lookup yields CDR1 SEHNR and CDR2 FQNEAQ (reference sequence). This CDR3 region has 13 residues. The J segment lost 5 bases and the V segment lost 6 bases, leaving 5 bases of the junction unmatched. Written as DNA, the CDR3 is TGTGCCAGCAGTACACAGGGGGGAACTGAAGCTTTCTTT. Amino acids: CASSTQGGTEAFF.

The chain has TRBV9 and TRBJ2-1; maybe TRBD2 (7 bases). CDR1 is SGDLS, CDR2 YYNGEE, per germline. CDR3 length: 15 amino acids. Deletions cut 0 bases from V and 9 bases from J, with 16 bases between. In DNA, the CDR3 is TGTGCCAGCAGCGTAGGTGGGGGGGCCTTAGGTGAGCAGTTCTTC. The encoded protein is CASSVGGGALGEQFF. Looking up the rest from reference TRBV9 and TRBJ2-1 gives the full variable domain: DSGVTQTPKHLITATGQRVTLRCSPRSGDLSVYWYQQSLDQGLQFLIQYYNGEERAKGNILERFSAQQFPDLHSELNLSSLELGDSALYFCASSVGGGALGEQFFGPGTRLTVL.

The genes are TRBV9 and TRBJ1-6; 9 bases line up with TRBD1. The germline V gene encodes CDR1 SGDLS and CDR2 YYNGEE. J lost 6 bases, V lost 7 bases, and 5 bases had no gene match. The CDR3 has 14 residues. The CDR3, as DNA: TGTGCCAGCGGTCCGGGACAGGGTAATTCACCCCTCCACTTT. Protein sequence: CASGPGQGNSPLHF.

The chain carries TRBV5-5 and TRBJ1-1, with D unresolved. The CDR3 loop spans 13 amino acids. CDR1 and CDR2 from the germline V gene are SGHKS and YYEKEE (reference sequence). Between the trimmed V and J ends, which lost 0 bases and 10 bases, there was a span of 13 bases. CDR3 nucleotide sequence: TGTGCCAGCAGCTTGGAGGGAGGTAGGGTAGCTTTCTTT. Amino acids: CASSLEGGRVAFF.

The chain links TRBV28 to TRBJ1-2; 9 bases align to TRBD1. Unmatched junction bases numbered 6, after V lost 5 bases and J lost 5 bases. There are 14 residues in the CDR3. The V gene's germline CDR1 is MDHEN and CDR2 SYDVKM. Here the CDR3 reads CASSDPGTGYGYTF. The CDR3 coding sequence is TGTGCCAGCAGTGACCCGGGGACAGGGTATGGCTACACCTTC.

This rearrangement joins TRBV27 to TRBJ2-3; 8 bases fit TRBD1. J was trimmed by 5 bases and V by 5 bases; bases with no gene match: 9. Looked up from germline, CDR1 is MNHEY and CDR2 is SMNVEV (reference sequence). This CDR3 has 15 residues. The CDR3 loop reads CASSTPLTGGDTQYF. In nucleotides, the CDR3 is TGTGCCAGCAGTACCCCCCTCACAGGGGGAGATACGCAGTATTTT.

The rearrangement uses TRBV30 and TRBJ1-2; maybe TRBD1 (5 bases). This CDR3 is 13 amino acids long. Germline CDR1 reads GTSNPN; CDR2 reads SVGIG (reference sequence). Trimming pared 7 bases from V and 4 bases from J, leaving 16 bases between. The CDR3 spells CASPGLPPYGYTF. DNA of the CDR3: TGTGCCTCCCCGGGACTCCCACCCTATGGCTACACCTTC.

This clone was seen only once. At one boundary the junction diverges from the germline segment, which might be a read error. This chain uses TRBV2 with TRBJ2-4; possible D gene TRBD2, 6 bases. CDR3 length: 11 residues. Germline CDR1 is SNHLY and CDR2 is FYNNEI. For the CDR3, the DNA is TGTGCCAGCTGTCGGGGGAACAGTCAGTACTTC. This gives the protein CASCRGNSQYF.

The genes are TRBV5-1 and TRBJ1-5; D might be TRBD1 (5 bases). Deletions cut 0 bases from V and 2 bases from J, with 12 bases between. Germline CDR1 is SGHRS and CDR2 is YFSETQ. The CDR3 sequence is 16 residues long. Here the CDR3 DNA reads TGCGCCAGCAGCTTGGGGGGCCATGGGGGCAATCAGCCCCAGCATTTT. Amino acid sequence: CASSLGGHGGNQPQHF. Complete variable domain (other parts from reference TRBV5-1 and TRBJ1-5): KAGVTQTPRYLIKTRGQQVTLSCSPISGHRSVSWYQQTPGQGLQFLFEYFSETQRNKGNFPGRFSGRQFSNSRSEMNVSTLELGDSALYLCASSLGGHGGNQPQHFGDGTRLSIL.

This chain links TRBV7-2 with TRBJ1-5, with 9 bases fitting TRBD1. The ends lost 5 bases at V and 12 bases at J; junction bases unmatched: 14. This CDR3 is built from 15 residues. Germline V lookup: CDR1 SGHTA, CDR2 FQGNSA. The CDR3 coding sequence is TGTGCCAGCAGCAAAACCGCGGGACAGGGTTTCTTCCAGCATTTT. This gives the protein CASSKTAGQGFFQHF.

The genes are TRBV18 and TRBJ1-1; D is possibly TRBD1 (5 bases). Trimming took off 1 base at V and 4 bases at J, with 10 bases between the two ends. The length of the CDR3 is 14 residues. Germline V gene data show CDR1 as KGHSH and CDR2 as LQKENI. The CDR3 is CASSPRGTATEAFF. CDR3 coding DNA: TGTGCCAGCTCACCACGGGGCACGGCCACTGAAGCTTTCTTT.

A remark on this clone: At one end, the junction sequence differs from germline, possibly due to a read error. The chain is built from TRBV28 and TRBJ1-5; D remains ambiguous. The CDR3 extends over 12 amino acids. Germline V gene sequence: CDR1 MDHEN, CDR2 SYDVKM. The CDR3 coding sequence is TGTGCCAGCAGTTCCAACAATCGGCCCCAGCATTTT. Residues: CASSSNNRPQHF.

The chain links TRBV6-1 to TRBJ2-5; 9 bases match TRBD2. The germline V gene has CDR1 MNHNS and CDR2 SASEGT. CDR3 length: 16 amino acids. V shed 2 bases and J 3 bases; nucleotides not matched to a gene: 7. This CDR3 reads CASSEITSGQKETQYF. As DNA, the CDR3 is TGTGCCAGCAGTGAAATAACTAGCGGGCAAAAAGAGACCCAGTACTTC.